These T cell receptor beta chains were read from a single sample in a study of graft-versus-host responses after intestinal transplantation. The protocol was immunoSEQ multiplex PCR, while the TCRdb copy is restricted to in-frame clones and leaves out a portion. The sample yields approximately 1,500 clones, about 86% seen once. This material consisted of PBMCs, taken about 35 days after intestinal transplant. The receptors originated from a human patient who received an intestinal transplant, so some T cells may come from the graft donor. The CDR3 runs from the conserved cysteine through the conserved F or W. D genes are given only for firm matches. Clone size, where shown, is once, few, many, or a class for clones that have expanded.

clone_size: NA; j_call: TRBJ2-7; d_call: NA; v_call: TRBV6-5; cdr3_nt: TGTGCCAGCAGTTACGGGCAGGGCTCCTACGAGCAGTACTTC; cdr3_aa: CASSYGQGSYEQYF
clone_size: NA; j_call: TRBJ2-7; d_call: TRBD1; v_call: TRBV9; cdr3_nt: TGTGCCAGCAGCGCAGGGGACAGGGAAGACGAGCAGTACTTC; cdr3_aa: CASSAGDREDEQYF
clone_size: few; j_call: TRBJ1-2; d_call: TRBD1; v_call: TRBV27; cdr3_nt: TGTGCCAGCAGTTTAGCACAGGGGGGCCGAAATAACTATGGCTACACCTTC; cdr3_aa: CASSLAQGGRNNYGYTF
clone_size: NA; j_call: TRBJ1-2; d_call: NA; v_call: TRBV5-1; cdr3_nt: TGCGCCAGCCGAGTCACATCGGTTCGAAAGATCTATGGCTACACCTTC; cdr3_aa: CASRVTSVRKIYGYTF
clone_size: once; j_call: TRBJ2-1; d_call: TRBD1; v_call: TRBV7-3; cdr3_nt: TGTGCCAGCAGCTTAACACAGGGGAATAGAGAGCAGTTCTTC; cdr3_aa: CASSLTQGNREQFF
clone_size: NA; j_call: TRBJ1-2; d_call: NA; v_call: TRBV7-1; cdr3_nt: TGTGCCAGCAGCGGGGCCGATCATGAGGGAAGGACCTATGGCTACACCTTC; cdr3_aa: CASSGADHEGRTYGYTF
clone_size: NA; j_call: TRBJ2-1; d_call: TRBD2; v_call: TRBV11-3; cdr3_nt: TGTGCCAGCAGCTTAGGGGGACTAGCGGGAGGCCAAATCTACAATGAGCAGTTCTTC; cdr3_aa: CASSLGGLAGGQIYNEQFF
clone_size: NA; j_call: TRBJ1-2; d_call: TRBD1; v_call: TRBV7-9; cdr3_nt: TGTGCCAGCAGCCAACAGGGGAACTATGGCTACACCTTC; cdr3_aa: CASSQQGNYGYTF
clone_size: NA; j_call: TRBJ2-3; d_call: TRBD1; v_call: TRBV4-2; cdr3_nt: TGTGCCAGCAGCCAAGGGACAGGGGACACAGATACGCAGTATTTT; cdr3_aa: CASSQGTGDTDTQYF
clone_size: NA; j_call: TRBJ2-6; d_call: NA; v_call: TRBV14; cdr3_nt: TGTGCCAGCGCCGCGGGTGGGGCCAACGTCCTGACTTTC; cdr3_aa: CASAAGGANVLTF
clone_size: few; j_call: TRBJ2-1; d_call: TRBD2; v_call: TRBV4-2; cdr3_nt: TGTGCCAGCAGCCAAGATAGCGGGGGGGCCAATGAGCAGTTCTTC; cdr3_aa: CASSQDSGGANEQFF
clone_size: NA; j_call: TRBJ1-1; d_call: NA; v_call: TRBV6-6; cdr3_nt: TGTGCCAGCAGTTACTCGAGTAGTTTTAACACTGAAGCTTTCTTT; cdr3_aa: CASSYSSSFNTEAFF
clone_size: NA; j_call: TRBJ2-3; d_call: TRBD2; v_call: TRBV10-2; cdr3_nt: TGCGCCAGCACGAGTAGCGGGAGGTCAGATACGCAGTATTTT; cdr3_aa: CASTSSGRSDTQYF
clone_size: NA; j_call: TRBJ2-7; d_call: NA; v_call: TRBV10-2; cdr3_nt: TGCGCCAGCAGGATCGGACAGTACTACGAGCAGTACTTC; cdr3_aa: CASRIGQYYEQYF
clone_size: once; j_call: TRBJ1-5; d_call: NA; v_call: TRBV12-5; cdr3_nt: TGTGCTAGTGGTTTGGGACAGGGCAATCAGCCCCAGCATTTT; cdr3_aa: CASGLGQGNQPQHF
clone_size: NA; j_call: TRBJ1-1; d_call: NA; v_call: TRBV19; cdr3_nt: TGTGCCAGTAGTATGGGCACCAAGAACACTGAAGCTTTCTTT; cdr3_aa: CASSMGTKNTEAFF
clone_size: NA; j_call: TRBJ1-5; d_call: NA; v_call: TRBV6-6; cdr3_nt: TGTGCCAGCAGTTACTCGGACAATCAGCCCCAGCATTTT; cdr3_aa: CASSYSDNQPQHF
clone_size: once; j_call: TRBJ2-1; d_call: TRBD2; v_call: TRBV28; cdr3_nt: TGTGCCAGCCGACTAGCTAGCTACAATGAGCAGTTCTTC; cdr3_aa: CASRLASYNEQFF
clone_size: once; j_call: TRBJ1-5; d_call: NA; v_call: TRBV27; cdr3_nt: TGTGCCAGCAGTTTAAACCGAGGTGATCAGCCCCAGCATTTT; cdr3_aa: CASSLNRGDQPQHF